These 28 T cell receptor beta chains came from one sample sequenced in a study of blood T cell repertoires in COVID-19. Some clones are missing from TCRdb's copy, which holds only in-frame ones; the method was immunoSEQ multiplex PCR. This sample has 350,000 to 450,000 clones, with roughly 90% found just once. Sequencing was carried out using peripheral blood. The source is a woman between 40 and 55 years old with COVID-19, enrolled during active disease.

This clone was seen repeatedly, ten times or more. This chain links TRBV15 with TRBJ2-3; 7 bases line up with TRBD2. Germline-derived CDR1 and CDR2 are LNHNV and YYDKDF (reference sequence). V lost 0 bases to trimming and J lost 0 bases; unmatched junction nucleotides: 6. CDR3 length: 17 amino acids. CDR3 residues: CATSRDVGGVSTDTQYF. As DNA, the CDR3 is TGTGCCACCAGCAGAGATGTTGGGGGGGTGAGCACAGATACGCAGTATTTT. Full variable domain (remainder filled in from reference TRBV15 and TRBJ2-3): DAMVIQNPRYQVTQFGKPVTLSCSQTLNHNVMYWYQQKSSQAPKLLFHYYDKDFNNEADTPDNFQSRRPNTSFCFLDIRSPGLGDTAMYLCATSRDVGGVSTDTQYFGPGTRLTVL.

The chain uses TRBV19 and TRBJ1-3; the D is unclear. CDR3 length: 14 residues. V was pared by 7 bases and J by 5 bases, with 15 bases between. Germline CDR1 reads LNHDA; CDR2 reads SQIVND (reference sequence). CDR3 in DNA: TGTGCCAGTAATCCGTCGGCCAGGAGAAACACCATATATTTT. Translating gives CASNPSARRNTIYF.

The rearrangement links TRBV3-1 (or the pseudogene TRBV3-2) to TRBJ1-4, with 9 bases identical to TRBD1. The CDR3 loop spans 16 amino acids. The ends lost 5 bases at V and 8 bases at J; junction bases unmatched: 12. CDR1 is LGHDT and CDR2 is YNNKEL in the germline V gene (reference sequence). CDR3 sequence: CASSARAGTGPEKLFF. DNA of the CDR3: TGTGCCAGCAGCGCCAGAGCCGGGACAGGGCCAGAAAAACTGTTTTTT.

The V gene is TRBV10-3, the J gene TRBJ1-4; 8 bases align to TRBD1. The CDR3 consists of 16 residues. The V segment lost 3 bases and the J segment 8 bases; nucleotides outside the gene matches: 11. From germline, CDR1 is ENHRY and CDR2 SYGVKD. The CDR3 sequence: CAISDGDRGFREKLFF. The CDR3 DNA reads TGTGCCATCAGTGACGGTGACAGGGGATTTAGGGAAAAACTGTTTTTT.

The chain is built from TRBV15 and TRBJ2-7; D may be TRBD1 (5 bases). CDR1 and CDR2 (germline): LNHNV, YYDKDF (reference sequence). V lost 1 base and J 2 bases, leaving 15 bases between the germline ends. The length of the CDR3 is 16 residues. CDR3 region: CATSRVGAGSPYEQYF. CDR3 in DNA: TGTGCCACCAGCAGAGTAGGCGCAGGGTCCCCCTACGAGCAGTACTTC.

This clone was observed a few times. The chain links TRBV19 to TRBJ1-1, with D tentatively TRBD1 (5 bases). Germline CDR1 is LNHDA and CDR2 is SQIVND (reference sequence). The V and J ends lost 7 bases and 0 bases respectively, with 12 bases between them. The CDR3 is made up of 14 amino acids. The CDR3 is CASTRRGLNTEAFF. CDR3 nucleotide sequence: TGTGCCAGTACCCGGCGGGGCCTGAACACTGAAGCTTTCTTT.

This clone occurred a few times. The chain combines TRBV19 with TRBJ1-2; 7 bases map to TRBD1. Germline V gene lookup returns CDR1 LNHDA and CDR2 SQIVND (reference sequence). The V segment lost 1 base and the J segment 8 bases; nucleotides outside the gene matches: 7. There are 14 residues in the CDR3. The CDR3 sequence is CASSIAGTEGGYTF. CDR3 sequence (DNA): TGTGCCAGTAGTATAGCCGGGACAGAGGGAGGCTACACCTTC.

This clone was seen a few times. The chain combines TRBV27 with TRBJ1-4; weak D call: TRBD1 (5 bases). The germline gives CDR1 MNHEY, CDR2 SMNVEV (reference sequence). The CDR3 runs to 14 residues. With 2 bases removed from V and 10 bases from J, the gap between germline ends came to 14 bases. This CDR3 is CASSLMGGDAKLFF. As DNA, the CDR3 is TGTGCCAGCAGTTTAATGGGAGGGGATGCAAAACTGTTTTTT.

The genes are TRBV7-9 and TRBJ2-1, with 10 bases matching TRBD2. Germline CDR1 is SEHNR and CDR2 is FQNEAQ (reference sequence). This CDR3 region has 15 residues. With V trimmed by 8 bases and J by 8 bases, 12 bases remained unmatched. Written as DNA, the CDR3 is TGTGCCAGCTGGGGACTAGCGCCCCACGGCTATGAGCAGTTCTTC. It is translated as CASWGLAPHGYEQFF.

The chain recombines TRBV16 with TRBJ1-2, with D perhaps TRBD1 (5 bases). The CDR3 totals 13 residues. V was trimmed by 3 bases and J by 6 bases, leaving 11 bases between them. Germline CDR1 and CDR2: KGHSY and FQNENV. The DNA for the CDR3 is TGTGCCAGCAGCCACCAGACCAGGGATGGCTACACCTTC. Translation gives CASSHQTRDGYTF.

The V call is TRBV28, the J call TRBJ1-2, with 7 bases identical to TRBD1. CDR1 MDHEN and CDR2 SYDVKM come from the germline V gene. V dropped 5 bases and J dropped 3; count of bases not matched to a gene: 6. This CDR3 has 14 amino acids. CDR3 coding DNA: TGTGCCAGCAGTGCCTACAGGGGTCACTATGGCTACACCTTC. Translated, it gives CASSAYRGHYGYTF.

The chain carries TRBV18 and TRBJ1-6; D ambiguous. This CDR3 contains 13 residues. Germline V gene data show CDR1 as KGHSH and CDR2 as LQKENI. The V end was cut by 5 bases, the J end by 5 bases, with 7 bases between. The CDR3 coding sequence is TGTGCCAGCTCATTAGCGGATAATTCACCCCTCCACTTT. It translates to CASSLADNSPLHF.

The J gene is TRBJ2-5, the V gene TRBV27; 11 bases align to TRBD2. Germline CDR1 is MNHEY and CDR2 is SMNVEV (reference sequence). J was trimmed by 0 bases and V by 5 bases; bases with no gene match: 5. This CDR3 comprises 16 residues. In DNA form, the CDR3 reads TGTGCCAGCAGTCACGGGACTAGCGGAAACCAAGAGACCCAGTACTTC. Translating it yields CASSHGTSGNQETQYF.

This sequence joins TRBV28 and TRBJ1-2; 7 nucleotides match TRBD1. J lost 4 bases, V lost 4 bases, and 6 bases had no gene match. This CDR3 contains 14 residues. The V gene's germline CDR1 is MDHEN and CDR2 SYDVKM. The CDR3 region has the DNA TGTGCCAGCAGTTCCCAGGGGGACGGCTATGGCTACACCTTC. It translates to CASSSQGDGYGYTF.

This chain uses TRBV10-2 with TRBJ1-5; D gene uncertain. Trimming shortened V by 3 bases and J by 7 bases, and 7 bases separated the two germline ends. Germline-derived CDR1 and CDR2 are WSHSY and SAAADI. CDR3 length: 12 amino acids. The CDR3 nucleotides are TGCGCCAGCAGTGACTCGCGACAGCCCCAGCATTTT. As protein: CASSDSRQPQHF.

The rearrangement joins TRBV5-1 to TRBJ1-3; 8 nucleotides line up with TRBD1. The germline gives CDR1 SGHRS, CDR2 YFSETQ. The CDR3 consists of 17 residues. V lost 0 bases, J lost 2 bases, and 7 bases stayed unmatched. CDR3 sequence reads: CASSLGHQGAAGNTIYF. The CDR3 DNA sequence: TGCGCCAGCAGCTTGGGGCACCAGGGGGCGGCTGGAAACACCATATATTTT. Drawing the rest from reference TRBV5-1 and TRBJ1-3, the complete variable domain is KAGVTQTPRYLIKTRGQQVTLSCSPISGHRSVSWYQQTPGQGLQFLFEYFSETQRNKGNFPGRFSGRQFSNSRSEMNVSTLELGDSALYLCASSLGHQGAAGNTIYFGEGSWLTVV.

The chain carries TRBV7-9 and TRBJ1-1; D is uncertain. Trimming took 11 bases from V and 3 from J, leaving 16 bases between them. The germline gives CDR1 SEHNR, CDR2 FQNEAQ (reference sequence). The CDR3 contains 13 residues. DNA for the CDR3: TGTGCCGGCATAGCCCAGCCCGACACTGAAGCTTTCTTT. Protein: CAGIAQPDTEAFF.

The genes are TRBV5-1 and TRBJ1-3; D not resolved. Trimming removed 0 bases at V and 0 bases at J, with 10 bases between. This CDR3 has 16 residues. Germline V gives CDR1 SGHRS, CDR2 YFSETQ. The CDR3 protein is CASSLAEAYSGNTIYF. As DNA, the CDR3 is TGCGCCAGCAGCTTGGCGGAGGCTTACTCTGGAAACACCATATATTTT.

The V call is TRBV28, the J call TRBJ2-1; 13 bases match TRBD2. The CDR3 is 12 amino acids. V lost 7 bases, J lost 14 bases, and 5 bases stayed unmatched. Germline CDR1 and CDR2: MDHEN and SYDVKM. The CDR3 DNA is TGTGCCAGCAAACTAGCGGGGGGGCCGGAGTTCTTC. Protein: CASKLAGGPEFF.

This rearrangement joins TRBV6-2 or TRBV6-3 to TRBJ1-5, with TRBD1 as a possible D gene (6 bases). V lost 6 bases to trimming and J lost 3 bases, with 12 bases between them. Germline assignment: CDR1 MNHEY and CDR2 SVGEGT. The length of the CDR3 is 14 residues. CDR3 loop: CASSLRGSNQPQHF. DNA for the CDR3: TGTGCCAGCAGCCTCAGGGGCTCCAATCAGCCCCAGCATTTT.

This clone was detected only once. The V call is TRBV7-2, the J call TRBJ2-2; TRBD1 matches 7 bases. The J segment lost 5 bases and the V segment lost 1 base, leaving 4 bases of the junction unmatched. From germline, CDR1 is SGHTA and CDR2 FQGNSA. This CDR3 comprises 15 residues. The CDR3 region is CASSLDRGKTGELFF. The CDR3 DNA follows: TGTGCCAGCAGCTTAGACAGGGGTAAAACCGGGGAGCTGTTTTTT.

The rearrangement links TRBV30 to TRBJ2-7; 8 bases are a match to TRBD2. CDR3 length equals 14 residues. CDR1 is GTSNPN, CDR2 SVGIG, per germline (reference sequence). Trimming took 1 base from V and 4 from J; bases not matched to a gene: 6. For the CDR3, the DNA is TGTGCCTGGAGTGCTGGACTAGCAGGGTACGAGCAGTACTTC. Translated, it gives CAWSAGLAGYEQYF.

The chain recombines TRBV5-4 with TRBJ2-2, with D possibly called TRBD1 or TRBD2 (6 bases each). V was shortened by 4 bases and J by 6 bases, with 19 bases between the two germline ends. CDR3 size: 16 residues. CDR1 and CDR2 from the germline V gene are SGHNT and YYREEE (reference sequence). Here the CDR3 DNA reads TGTGCCAGCAGCGTGGGGGGCAGGGTATTCTCCGGGGAGCTGTTTTTT. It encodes CASSVGGRVFSGELFF.

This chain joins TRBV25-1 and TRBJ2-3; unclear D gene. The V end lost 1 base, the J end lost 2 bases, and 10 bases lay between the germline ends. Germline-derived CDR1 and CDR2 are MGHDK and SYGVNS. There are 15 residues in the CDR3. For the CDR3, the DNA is TGTGCCAGCAGTGAATCTGAGAAGTTCACAGATACGCAGTATTTT. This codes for CASSESEKFTDTQYF.

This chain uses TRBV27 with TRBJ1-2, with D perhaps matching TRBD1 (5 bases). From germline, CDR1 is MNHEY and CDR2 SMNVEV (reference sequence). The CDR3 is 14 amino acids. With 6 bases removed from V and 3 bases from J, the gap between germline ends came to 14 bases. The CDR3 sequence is CASSRWGGDYGYTF. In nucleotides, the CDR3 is TGTGCCAGCAGCAGGTGGGGCGGGGACTATGGCTACACCTTC.

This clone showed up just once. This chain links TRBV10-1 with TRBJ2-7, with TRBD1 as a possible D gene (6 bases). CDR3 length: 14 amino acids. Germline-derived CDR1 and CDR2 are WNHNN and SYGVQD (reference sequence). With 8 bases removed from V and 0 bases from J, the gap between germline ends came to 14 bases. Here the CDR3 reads CASPTRDNSYEQYF. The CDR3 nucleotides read TGCGCCAGCCCCACCCGGGACAACTCCTACGAGCAGTACTTC.

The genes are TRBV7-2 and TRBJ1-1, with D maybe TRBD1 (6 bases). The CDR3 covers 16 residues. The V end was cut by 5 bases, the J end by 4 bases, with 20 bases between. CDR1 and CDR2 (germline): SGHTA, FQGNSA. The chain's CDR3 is CASSDKITGRTTEAFF. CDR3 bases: TGTGCCAGCAGCGATAAAATAACAGGGCGGACCACTGAAGCTTTCTTT.

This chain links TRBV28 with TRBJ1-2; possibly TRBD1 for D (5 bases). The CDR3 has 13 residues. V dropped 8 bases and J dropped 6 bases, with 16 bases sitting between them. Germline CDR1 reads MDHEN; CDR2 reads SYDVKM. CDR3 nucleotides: TGTGCCAGCCGCAAAGGGGAAATAGATGGCTACACCTTC. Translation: CASRKGEIDGYTF.